This is a list of T cell receptor beta chains from one sample in a study of cytomegalovirus exposure and HLA in healthy donors. Only in-frame clones appear in the TCRdb table, and some are missing; sequencing was by immunoSEQ multiplex PCR. This table lists 200,000 to 250,000 clones. The material sequenced was PBMCs. The receptors shown here come from a girl aged 2 to 10 in good health and CMV-seropositive. CDR3s include the opening cysteine and the closing phenylalanine or tryptophan. Fields, in order: V gene, D gene, J gene, CDR3 protein, CDR3 DNA. The D gene is left open where the match is weak.

v_gene: TRBV30; d_gene: NA; j_gene: TRBJ2-3; CDR3aa: CAWSATRGYTDTQYF; CDR3nt: TGTGCCTGGAGTGCCACCAGGGGATACACAGATACGCAGTATTTT
v_gene: TRBV6-5; d_gene: TRBD1; j_gene: TRBJ2-7; CDR3aa: CASSYQGDYEQYF; CDR3nt: TGTGCCAGCAGTTACCAGGGGGACTACGAGCAGTACTTC
v_gene: TRBV5-1; d_gene: NA; j_gene: TRBJ2-5; CDR3aa: CASSLGVDRYQEETQYF; CDR3nt: TGCGCCAGCAGCTTGGGGGTCGACAGGTACCAGGAAGAGACCCAGTACTTC
v_gene: TRBV7-2; d_gene: NA; j_gene: TRBJ2-2; CDR3aa: CASSSEVRRVDTGELFF; CDR3nt: TGTGCCAGCAGCTCCGAGGTACGGCGGGTGGACACCGGGGAGCTGTTTTTT
v_gene: TRBV11-2; d_gene: TRBD2; j_gene: TRBJ2-4; CDR3aa: CASKAGGLNIQYF; CDR3nt: TGTGCCAGCAAAGCGGGAGGGTTAAACATTCAGTACTTC
v_gene: TRBV18; d_gene: NA; j_gene: TRBJ2-1; CDR3aa: CASSPEEVYNEQFF; CDR3nt: TGTGCCAGCTCACCGGAGGAGGTTTACAATGAGCAGTTCTTC
v_gene: TRBV5-1; d_gene: TRBD1; j_gene: TRBJ1-5; CDR3aa: CASSFIRGQINQPQHF; CDR3nt: TGCGCCAGCAGCTTTATACGGGGACAGATCAATCAGCCCCAGCATTTT
v_gene: TRBV2; d_gene: TRBD2; j_gene: TRBJ2-3; CDR3aa: CASSLTSTLTDTQYF; CDR3nt: TGTGCCAGCAGTCTGACTAGCACTCTCACAGATACGCAGTATTTT
v_gene: TRBV5-1; d_gene: TRBD1; j_gene: TRBJ2-6; CDR3aa: CASSDVQGSGANVLTF; CDR3nt: TGCGCCAGCAGCGACGTACAGGGGTCTGGGGCCAACGTCCTGACTTTC
v_gene: TRBV28; d_gene: NA; j_gene: TRBJ1-1; CDR3aa: CASPSGKSGTEAFF; CDR3nt: TGTGCCAGCCCTTCAGGGAAAAGTGGGACTGAAGCTTTCTTT
v_gene: TRBV2; d_gene: TRBD1; j_gene: TRBJ1-5; CDR3aa: CASSLQGMSNQPQHF; CDR3nt: TGTGCCAGCAGTTTACAGGGGATGAGCAATCAGCCCCAGCATTTT
v_gene: TRBV7-9; d_gene: TRBD2; j_gene: TRBJ2-3; CDR3aa: CASSFLAGGPSTQYF; CDR3nt: TGTGCCAGCAGCTTCTTAGCGGGAGGGCCAAGTACGCAGTATTTT
v_gene: TRBV19; d_gene: NA; j_gene: TRBJ1-5; CDR3aa: CASSPGPNQPQHF; CDR3nt: TGTGCCAGTAGTCCGGGTCCCAATCAGCCCCAGCATTTT
v_gene: TRBV9; d_gene: NA; j_gene: TRBJ1-5; CDR3aa: CASSVGGQVNQPQHF; CDR3nt: TGTGCCAGCAGCGTAGGGGGCCAGGTCAATCAGCCCCAGCATTTT
v_gene: TRBV5-6; d_gene: NA; j_gene: TRBJ2-2; CDR3aa: CASSLAGYRELFF; CDR3nt: TGTGCCAGCAGCTTAGCAGGGTACCGGGAGCTGTTTTTT
v_gene: TRBV28; d_gene: TRBD2; j_gene: TRBJ2-7; CDR3aa: CASSPPSGTAYEQYF; CDR3nt: TGTGCCAGCAGCCCCCCAAGCGGGACGGCCTACGAGCAGTACTTC
v_gene: TRBV28; d_gene: NA; j_gene: TRBJ2-7; CDR3aa: CASSPGLAYTYEQYF; CDR3nt: TGTGCCAGCAGTCCCGGGCTAGCGTATACCTACGAGCAGTACTTC
v_gene: TRBV18; d_gene: TRBD2; j_gene: TRBJ2-1; CDR3aa: CASSPRALAGSNNEQFF; CDR3nt: TGTGCCAGCTCACCACGTGCGCTAGCGGGAAGTAACAATGAGCAGTTCTTC